The subject of this entry is one T cell receptor beta chain. CDR1 SGHDN and CDR2 FVKESK come from the germline V gene. V lost 4 bases to trimming and J lost 1 base; unmatched junction nucleotides: 10. This CDR3 is 16 amino acids long. From the reads, TCRdb called clonotypes with MiXCR, one entry per CDR3 protein. The sample includes approximately 170,000 distinct CDR3 sequences, about a sixth of them seen just once. The data are from a study of T cell repertoires in cytomegalovirus infection. Across the study: CMV infection together with matching HLA type was indicated by public TCR beta signatures.

The source of this sequence is a human donor in good health (CMV status not recorded). Some clones in this sample may be carry-over from other donors' samples. Sequencing used CD8+ T cells from PBMCs. The chain has TRBV14 and TRBJ2-7, with 7 positions matching TRBD2. CDR3 DNA: TGTGCCAGCAGCCCGTGGGAGGGCGGGACGTCCTACGAGCAGTACTTC. It encodes CASSPWEGGTSYEQYF.